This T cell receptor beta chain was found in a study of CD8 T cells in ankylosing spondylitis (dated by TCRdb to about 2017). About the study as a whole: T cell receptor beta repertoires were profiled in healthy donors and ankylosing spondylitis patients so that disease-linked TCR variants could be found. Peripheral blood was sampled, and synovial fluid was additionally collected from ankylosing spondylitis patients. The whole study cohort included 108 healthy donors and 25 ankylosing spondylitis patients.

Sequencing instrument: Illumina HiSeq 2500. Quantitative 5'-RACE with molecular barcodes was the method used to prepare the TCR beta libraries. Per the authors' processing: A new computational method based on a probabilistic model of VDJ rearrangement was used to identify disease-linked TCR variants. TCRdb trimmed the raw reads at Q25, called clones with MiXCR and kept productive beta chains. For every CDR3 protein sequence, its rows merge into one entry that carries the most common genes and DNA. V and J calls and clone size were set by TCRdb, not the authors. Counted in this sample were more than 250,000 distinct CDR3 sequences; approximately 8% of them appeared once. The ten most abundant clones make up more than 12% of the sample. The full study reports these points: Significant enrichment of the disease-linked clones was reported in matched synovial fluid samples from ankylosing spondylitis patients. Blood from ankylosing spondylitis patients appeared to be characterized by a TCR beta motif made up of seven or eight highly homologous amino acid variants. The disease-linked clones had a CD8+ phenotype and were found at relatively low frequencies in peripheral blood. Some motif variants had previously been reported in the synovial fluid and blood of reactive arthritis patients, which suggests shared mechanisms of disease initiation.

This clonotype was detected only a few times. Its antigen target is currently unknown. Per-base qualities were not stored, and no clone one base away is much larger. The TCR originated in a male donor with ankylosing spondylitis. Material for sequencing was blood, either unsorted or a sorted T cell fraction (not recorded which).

The bases are TGCGCCAGCACTACAATGGACGGAATTATCTATGGCTACACCTTC. Its product reads: CASTTMDGIIYGYTF. The chain is assembled from TRBV4-1 and TRBJ1-2; the D gene remains uncertain. V and J lose 7 bases and 4 bases, and a span of 19 bases separates them. CDR1 and CDR2, looked up from the germline V gene, are MGHRA and YSYEKL. CDR3 length: 15 amino acids, cysteine to phenylalanine. Only the CDR3 DNA is retained, 45 bases long and in frame from the first base.